One sample yielded the 20 T cell receptor beta chains listed below, sequenced in a study of T cell clones after liver transplantation. Profiling relied on immunoSEQ multiplex PCR, and the TCRdb table lists in-frame clones only, not all of them. The sample records under 55,000 clones, around 84% being singletons. This sample comprised CD4+ T cells from blood, obtained 24 months after liver transplant. The receptors shown here come from a human patient who received a liver transplant. Some T cells may arise from the graft donor.

The rearrangement links TRBV6-5 to TRBJ1-5; 7 nucleotides agree with TRBD1. Per germline, CDR1 MNHEY and CDR2 SVGAGI. There are 14 residues in the CDR3. V shed 5 bases and J 6 bases; nucleotides not matched to a gene: 7. Written as DNA, the CDR3 is TGTGCCAGCAGTCTTCGACAGGGTGGTCAGCCCCAGCATTTT. This translates into CASSLRQGGQPQHF.

This rearrangement joins TRBV2 to TRBJ2-1; 7 bases line up with TRBD1. CDR3 length: 14 residues. CDR1 and CDR2 from the germline V gene are SNHLY and FYNNEI. J gave up 6 bases and V 5 bases, and 7 bases lay outside the gene matches. Here the CDR3 reads CASSPGTEPNEQFF. In nucleotides, the CDR3 is TGTGCCAGCAGTCCCGGGACAGAACCCAATGAGCAGTTCTTC. The full variable domain, with the rest looked up from reference TRBV2 and TRBJ2-1, is EPEVTQTPSHQVTQMGQEVILRCVPISNHLYFYWYRQILGQKVEFLVSFYNNEISEKSEIFDDQFSVERPDGSNFTLKIRSTKLEDSAMYFCASSPGTEPNEQFFGPGTRLTVL.

This rearrangement joins TRBV2 to TRBJ2-1; D possibly corresponds to TRBD2 (6 bases). There are 15 residues in the CDR3. V dropped 7 bases and J dropped 3 bases, with 16 bases sitting between them. CDR1 SNHLY and CDR2 FYNNEI come from the germline V gene. The CDR3, as DNA: TGTGCCAGCAAAGCTAACGGGGGAAACTACAATGAGCAGTTCTTC. Its protein is CASKANGGNYNEQFF. Together with reference TRBV2 and TRBJ2-1, the CDR3 gives the full variable domain: EPEVTQTPSHQVTQMGQEVILRCVPISNHLYFYWYRQILGQKVEFLVSFYNNEISEKSEIFDDQFSVERPDGSNFTLKIRSTKLEDSAMYFCASKANGGNYNEQFFGPGTRLTVL.

CDR3 sequence reads: CASGRAPYNEQFF. CDR3 bases: TGTGCCAGCGGAAGGGCCCCCTACAATGAGCAGTTCTTC. The rearrangement uses TRBV2 and TRBJ2-1; D not resolved. Germline CDR1 is SNHLY and CDR2 is FYNNEI. Trimming removed 8 bases from V and 2 bases from J, with 10 bases in between. The CDR3 spans 13 residues.

The chain couples TRBV7-2 to TRBJ1-5; D unresolved. The germline V gene encodes CDR1 SGHTA and CDR2 FQGNSA. This CDR3 has 13 residues. The ends were cut back, 6 bases at V and 2 bases at J, with 8 bases in the middle. This CDR3 is CASSPQGNQPQHF. CDR3 nucleotides: TGTGCCAGCAGTCCCCAGGGCAATCAGCCCCAGCATTTT.

The CDR3 sequence is CASSDSGRTNEQYF. CDR3 in DNA: TGTGCCAGCAGTGATAGCGGGAGGACGAACGAGCAGTACTTC. V gene TRBV6-1 combines with J gene TRBJ2-7; 10 positions match TRBD2. V shed 3 bases, J shed 5 bases, and the junction held 4 bases outside the gene matches. This CDR3 comprises 14 residues. Germline lookup yields CDR1 MNHNS and CDR2 SASEGT.

The chain uses TRBV6-6 and TRBJ1-5; TRBD1 matches at 7 bases. The length of the CDR3 is 15 residues. V was clipped by 4 bases and J by 1 base; unmatched bases: 4. The V gene's germline CDR1 is MNHNY and CDR2 SVGAGI (reference sequence). The CDR3 loop reads CASSSETGSNQPQHF. Written as DNA, the CDR3 is TGTGCCAGCAGTTCAGAGACAGGGAGCAATCAGCCCCAGCATTTT.

The chain carries TRBV5-1 and TRBJ2-7; perhaps TRBD1 as D (5 bases). Germline V gene data show CDR1 as SGHRS and CDR2 as YFSETQ. The germline V and J ends were trimmed by 4 bases and 6 bases, with 26 bases remaining between them. This CDR3 is 17 amino acids long. The CDR3 sequence: CASSQYLGATGTLEQYF. In DNA form, the CDR3 reads TGCGCCAGCAGCCAATATTTAGGGGCCACCGGCACCCTCGAGCAGTACTTC.

The J gene is TRBJ1-3, the V gene TRBV7-2, with a possible D match to TRBD1 (6 bases). The CDR3 is 17 amino acids. CDR1 SGHTA and CDR2 FQGNSA come from the germline V gene. V was shortened by 5 bases and J by 0 bases, with 17 bases between the two germline ends. This CDR3 is CASSSWGGRNSGNTIYF. In nucleotides, the CDR3 is TGTGCCAGCAGCAGTTGGGGGGGCCGAAACTCTGGAAACACCATATATTTT.

This chain joins TRBV5-1 and TRBJ2-2, with a weak D call TRBD1 (5 bases). The CDR3 spans 18 residues. CDR1 and CDR2 (germline): SGHRS, YFSETQ. The V gene lost 4 bases and the J gene lost 0 bases, with 19 bases spanning the gap. In DNA, the CDR3 is TGCGCCAGCAGCGTGAGGTTTGGTCAGGGCGCGAACACCGGGGAGCTGTTTTTT. Its protein is CASSVRFGQGANTGELFF. The full variable domain, its missing parts supplied by reference TRBV5-1 and TRBJ2-2, is KAGVTQTPRYLIKTRGQQVTLSCSPISGHRSVSWYQQTPGQGLQFLFEYFSETQRNKGNFPGRFSGRQFSNSRSEMNVSTLELGDSALYLCASSVRFGQGANTGELFFGEGSRLTVL.

V is TRBV4-1 and J is TRBJ2-4; 9 nucleotides match TRBD1. CDR3 size: 18 residues. Germline CDR1 and CDR2: MGHRA and YSYEKL. V gave up 4 bases and J gave up 2 bases; unmatched junction bases: 12. The CDR3 sequence: CASSPLALGTGSKNIQYF. In nucleotides, the CDR3 is TGCGCCAGCAGCCCACTTGCGTTAGGGACAGGGTCCAAAAACATTCAGTACTTC.

The chain employs TRBV7-9 and TRBJ1-2; perhaps TRBD1 as D (5 bases). CDR3 length: 16 amino acids. Germline values: CDR1 SEHNR, CDR2 FQNEAQ (reference sequence). V lost 5 bases, J lost 4 bases, and 20 bases lay in between. CDR3 DNA: TGTGCCAGCAGCCCCGCGGGACCGCCGCTATCCTATGGCTACACCTTC. Translation: CASSPAGPPLSYGYTF.

This clone appeared a single time. J is TRBJ2-2 and V is TRBV2; TRBD2 matches 12 bases. The CDR3 spans 15 residues. The germline V gene has CDR1 SNHLY and CDR2 FYNNEI. The V and J ends lost 6 bases and 5 bases, in that order; junction bases with no gene match: 4. The CDR3 is CASRKLAGGTGELFF. CDR3 DNA: TGTGCCAGCAGGAAACTAGCGGGGGGAACCGGGGAGCTGTTTTTT.

The V call is TRBV14, the J call TRBJ2-7, with 11 positions matching TRBD2. CDR3 length: 17 residues. J lost 1 base, V lost 5 bases, and 10 bases had no gene match. Germline loops: CDR1 SGHDN, CDR2 FVKESK. DNA of the CDR3: TGTGCCAGCAGCAACCCCTCCGGGACTAGCGGATCCTACGAGCAGTACTTC. Translation: CASSNPSGTSGSYEQYF.

The chain has TRBV9 and TRBJ2-3, with 8 bases aligning to TRBD2. Germline loops: CDR1 SGDLS, CDR2 YYNGEE. V gave up 3 bases and J gave up 4 bases; unmatched junction bases: 16. The CDR3 covers 18 residues. CDR3 in amino acids: CASSALQGGAGDADTQYF. Written as DNA, the CDR3 is TGTGCCAGCAGCGCACTTCAAGGGGGAGCGGGAGACGCAGATACGCAGTATTTT.

The chain uses TRBV5-1 and TRBJ1-2, with D unclear. With 0 bases removed from V and 8 bases from J, the gap between germline ends came to 14 bases. CDR3 length: 14 residues. Germline-derived CDR1 and CDR2 are SGHRS and YFSETQ. The CDR3 region has the DNA TGCGCCAGCAGCTTGGTGATAGGGAGTAAGGGCTACACCTTC. It yields the protein CASSLVIGSKGYTF.

This clone was seen only a few times. This sequence joins TRBV5-1 and TRBJ2-1; D is possibly TRBD2 (6 bases). The CDR3 is made up of 15 amino acids. Trimming stripped 0 bases from V and 8 bases from J, with 15 bases between. Per the germline V gene, CDR1 is SGHRS and CDR2 is YFSETQ. CDR3 amino acids: CASSLDGSWGDEQFF. The CDR3 DNA sequence: TGCGCCAGCAGCTTGGACGGATCGTGGGGGGATGAGCAGTTCTTC.

The CDR3, as DNA: TGTGCCAGCAGCGTAGGCATGTCAGGGGCGGACACTGAAGCTTTCTTT. This codes for CASSVGMSGADTEAFF. The J gene is TRBJ1-1, the V gene TRBV9, with D perhaps matching TRBD1 (6 bases). Germline V gene data show CDR1 as SGDLS and CDR2 as YYNGEE. Trimming cost V 0 bases and J 3 bases, with 15 bases left between them. The CDR3 runs to 16 residues.

The chain combines TRBV18 with TRBJ1-5, with 9 bases lining up with TRBD1. Germline V gene lookup returns CDR1 KGHSH and CDR2 LQKENI. The CDR3 is 15 amino acids. With V trimmed by 5 bases and J by 4 bases, 6 bases remained unmatched. The CDR3 sequence is CASSTSTGGNQPQHF. The CDR3 DNA reads as TGTGCCAGCTCAACTTCGACAGGGGGGAATCAGCCCCAGCATTTT.

This chain links TRBV2 with TRBJ1-6; 10 bases line up with TRBD1. Germline-derived CDR1 and CDR2 are SNHLY and FYNNEI. V lost 5 bases and J lost 10; bases outside the gene matches: 5. The CDR3 is 14 amino acids. CDR3 residues: CASSKDRGQSPLHF. The CDR3 DNA sequence: TGTGCCAGCAGTAAAGACAGGGGGCAGTCACCCCTCCACTTT.